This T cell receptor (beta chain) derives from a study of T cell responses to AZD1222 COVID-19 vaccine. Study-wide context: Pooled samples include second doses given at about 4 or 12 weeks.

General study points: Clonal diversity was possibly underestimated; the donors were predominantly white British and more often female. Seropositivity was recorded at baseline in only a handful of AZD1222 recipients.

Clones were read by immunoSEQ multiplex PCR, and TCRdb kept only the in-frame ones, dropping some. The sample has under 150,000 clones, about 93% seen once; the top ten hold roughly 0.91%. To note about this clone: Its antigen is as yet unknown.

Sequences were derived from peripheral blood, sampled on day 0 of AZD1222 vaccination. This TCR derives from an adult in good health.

The chain's CDR3 is CSASLGQQNTEAFF. Written as DNA, the CDR3 is TGCAGTGCTAGTTTGGGACAGCAGAACACTGAAGCTTTCTTT. The chain joins TRBV20-1 to TRBJ1-1; TRBD1 aligns across 7 bases. J gave up 1 base and V 3 bases, and 5 bases lay outside the gene matches. The CDR3 is 14 residues long. Germline V gene sequence: CDR1 DFQATT, CDR2 SNEGSKA (reference sequence).